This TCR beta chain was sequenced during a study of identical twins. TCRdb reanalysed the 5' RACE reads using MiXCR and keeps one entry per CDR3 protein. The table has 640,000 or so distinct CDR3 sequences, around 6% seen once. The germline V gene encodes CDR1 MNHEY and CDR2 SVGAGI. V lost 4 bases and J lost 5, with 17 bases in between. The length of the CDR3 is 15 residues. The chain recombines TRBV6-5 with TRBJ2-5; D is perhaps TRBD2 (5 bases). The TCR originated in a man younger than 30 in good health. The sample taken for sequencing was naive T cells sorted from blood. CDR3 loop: CASSLVGSVRETQYF. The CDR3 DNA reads TGTGCCAGCAGTTTGGTTGGGAGTGTGCGGGAGACCCAGTACTTC.